The 14 T cell receptor beta chains reported below all come from one sample, sequenced in a study of spatial heterogeneity in lung cancer. Time point here: sample taken at primary tumor resection. One entry per CDR3 protein results from TCRdb running MiXCR on the 5' RACE reads. The sample holds approximately 6,700 distinct CDR3 sequences, 1% to 1.5% seen once. Study observations and caveats: Expanded intratumoral alpha and beta TCR counts tracked tumor mutation counts.

Their specific antigens are unknown. Sequenced here: lung tumor tissue, sampled at surgery. These receptors all come from a male donor with early-stage non-small cell lung cancer.

This clonotype was counted between two and nine times. This chain uses TRBV3-1 with TRBJ1-1; D might be TRBD1 (5 bases). Looked up from germline, CDR1 is LGHDT and CDR2 is YNNKEL (reference sequence). V was shortened by 0 bases and J by 5 bases, with 16 bases between the two germline ends. The CDR3 loop spans 16 amino acids. The DNA of the CDR3 is TGTGCCAGCAGCCAAGATGGAGGCAGGGTGAGGACTGAAGCTTTCTTT. Protein sequence: CASSQDGGRVRTEAFF.

By share of the sample, this clonotype is medium-sized. The chain combines TRBV9 with TRBJ1-6; 9 nucleotides match TRBD1. Per the germline V gene, CDR1 is SGDLS and CDR2 is YYNGEE. Losses at the gene ends were 3 bases for V and 10 bases for J; bases not matched to a gene: 8. This CDR3 comprises 15 residues. DNA for the CDR3: TGTGCCAGCAGCGGCAGACAGGGGGGAGACTCACCCCTCCACTTT. Protein product: CASSGRQGGDSPLHF.

This clonotype was counted many times. The chain has TRBV30 and TRBJ1-2; 8 positions match TRBD1. This CDR3 is 16 amino acids long. V shed 2 bases, J shed 5 bases, and the junction held 13 bases outside the gene matches. The V gene's germline CDR1 is GTSNPN and CDR2 SVGIG (reference sequence). The CDR3, as DNA: TGTGCCTGGAGTAAGGAGTCTACAGGGGGGCTTTATGGCTACACCTTC. Translated: CAWSKESTGGLYGYTF.

This clonotype was found many times. This chain joins TRBV27 and TRBJ2-5; D is unclear. Germline CDR1 reads MNHEY; CDR2 reads SMNVEV (reference sequence). This CDR3 is 14 amino acids long. The V end lost 2 bases, the J end lost 2 bases, and 9 bases lay between the germline ends. The CDR3, as DNA: TGTGCCAGCAGTTTAACAGCGTCTCAAGAGACCCAGTACTTC. It is translated as CASSLTASQETQYF.

This clonotype was recorded at least ten times. The gene calls are TRBV6-6 and TRBJ2-7; D is possibly TRBD2 (5 bases). Looked up from germline, CDR1 is MNHNY and CDR2 is SVGAGI (reference sequence). The CDR3 is 14 residues long. Trimming left V 6 bases short and J 4 bases short, with 16 bases between. The CDR3: CASRPIQTIYEQYF. The CDR3 DNA reads as TGTGCCAGCAGGCCGATCCAGACTATTTACGAGCAGTACTTC.

This clonotype has ten or more counts. This chain links TRBV20-1 with TRBJ1-1; D possibly corresponds to TRBD1 (5 bases). The CDR3 extends over 15 amino acids. Trimming shortened V by 3 bases and J by 3 bases, and 17 bases separated the two germline ends. Per the germline V gene, CDR1 is DFQATT and CDR2 is SNEGSKA (reference sequence). The CDR3 DNA is TGCAGTGCTAGGTCCACCACAGGTGCTGACACTGAAGCTTTCTTT. This translates into CSARSTTGADTEAFF.

This clonotype is termed medium-sized. The chain carries TRBV20-1 and TRBJ2-1; 8 nucleotides match TRBD2. The CDR3 is 14 amino acids. Looked up from germline, CDR1 is DFQATT and CDR2 is SNEGSKA (reference sequence). V shed 5 bases and J 6 bases; nucleotides not matched to a gene: 9. CDR3 coding DNA: TGCAGTGCTGATAGCGGGATTTGGGGCAATGAGCAGTTCTTC. Its protein product is CSADSGIWGNEQFF.

This clonotype occurred many times. The CDR3 protein is CASSPVGQGTPLHF. DNA for the CDR3: TGTGCCAGCAGCCCCGTTGGACAGGGCACACCCCTCCACTTT. The chain couples TRBV9 to TRBJ1-6; TRBD1 matches 8 bases. The V gene end was trimmed by 4 bases and the J gene end by 11 bases; junction bases not matched to a gene: 8. This CDR3 contains 14 residues. CDR1 SGDLS and CDR2 YYNGEE come from the germline V gene.

This clonotype is medium-sized by share. This chain uses TRBV6-1 with TRBJ1-5; TRBD1 aligns across 9 bases. This CDR3 region has 14 residues. V lost 4 bases, J lost 6 bases, and 4 bases stayed unmatched. CDR1 is MNHNS and CDR2 is SASEGT in the germline V gene. The CDR3 loop is CASSGTGETQPQHF. DNA for the CDR3: TGTGCCAGCAGTGGGACAGGGGAGACTCAGCCCCAGCATTTT.

This clonotype was recorded at least ten times. This may stem from a read error, because a much larger clone lies one nucleotide away. Since the CDR3 does not end with the conserved phenylalanine or tryptophan, this likely comes from a read error. CDR3 sequence reads: CASSPRAGMNTGELFS. Written as DNA, the CDR3 is TGTGCCAGCAGCCCAAGAGCGGGGATGAACACCGGGGAGCTGTTTTCT. V and J are TRBV9 and TRBJ2-2; 7 nucleotides agree with TRBD2. V was clipped by 4 bases and J by 1 base; unmatched bases: 7. Germline V lookup: CDR1 SGDLS, CDR2 YYNGEE. The CDR3 sequence is 16 residues long.

This clonotype ranks as medium-sized (0.01 to 0.1%). The chain links TRBV7-9 to TRBJ2-1, with no clear D. The CDR3 covers 12 residues. The germline V gene has CDR1 SEHNR and CDR2 FQNEAQ (reference sequence). Trimming removed 5 bases at V and 5 bases at J, with 7 bases between. The CDR3, as DNA: TGTGCCAGCAGCCCCCCTAACAATGAGCAGTTCTTC. The encoded protein is CASSPPNNEQFF. The full variable domain, its missing parts supplied by reference TRBV7-9 and TRBJ2-1, is DTGVSQNPRHKITKRGQNVTFRCDPISEHNRLYWYRQTLGQGPEFLTYFQNEAQLEKSRLLSDRFSAERPKGSFSTLEIQRTEQGDSAMYLCASSPPNNEQFFGPGTRLTVL.

This clonotype has ten or more counts. The chain links TRBV4-2 to TRBJ2-3; maybe TRBD2 (7 bases). This CDR3 region has 16 residues. The ends were cut back, 4 bases at V and 3 bases at J, with 17 bases in the middle. Per the germline V gene, CDR1 is LGHNA and CDR2 is YNFKEQ. The CDR3 protein is CASSREGGASTDTQYF. As DNA, the CDR3 is TGTGCCAGCAGCCGCGAAGGGGGGGCAAGTACAGATACGCAGTATTTT.

Within the sample, this clonotype is medium-sized (0.01 to 0.1%). This chain joins TRBV29-1 and TRBJ1-4; 7 bases are a match to TRBD1. The J segment lost 4 bases and the V segment lost 8 bases, leaving 7 bases of the junction unmatched. Germline CDR1 reads SQVTM; CDR2 reads ANQGSEA. The CDR3 has 13 amino acids. CDR3 protein: CSSRDSGNEKLFF. CDR3 nucleotides: TGCAGCAGTCGGGACAGCGGTAATGAAAAACTGTTTTTT.

This clonotype has a count of ten or more. The chain is built from TRBV11-2 and TRBJ1-2, with TRBD1 matching over 7 bases. The ends lost 4 bases at V and 3 bases at J; junction bases unmatched: 5. CDR1 is SGHAT and CDR2 is FQNNGV in the germline V gene. The CDR3 is 14 amino acids. CDR3 sequence: CASSWGQLDYGYTF. The CDR3 region has the DNA TGTGCCAGCAGCTGGGGACAGCTAGACTATGGCTACACCTTC.